These 19 T cell receptor beta chains originate from one sample sequenced in a study of shared clonotypes between healthy human individuals (dated by TCRdb to 2020 to 2022). Library construction relied on the immunoSEQ multiplex PCR assay. What TCRdb holds here is the immuneACCESS table cut down to in-frame rearrangements. Part of the clones is not present; checked against another copy, under half of the missing clones reflect an unresolved V gene, and the others are unexplained. This sample gives around 1.5 million clones in total; 95% to 99% of them show up just once. The ten biggest clones cover 0.45% of the sample. The sample comprised naive CD4+ T cells sorted from blood. Per the publication, the cell subset or site label means: CD45RA+ positively selected. All receptors come from a man aged 25-45 years in good health.

The chain couples TRBV7-9 to TRBJ2-2, with TRBD2 identical over 11 bases. This CDR3 spans 18 amino acids. Trimming at V came to 0 bases and at J to 1 base, leaving 4 bases not matched to a gene. Germline V gene lookup returns CDR1 SEHNR and CDR2 FQNEAQ (reference sequence). The CDR3 loop is CASSLALAGGQNTGELFF. CDR3 nucleotide sequence: TGTGCCAGCAGCTTAGCCCTAGCGGGAGGCCAGAACACCGGGGAGCTGTTTTTT.

The table lists this clone with a count of one. This CDR3 is CASSLDPQSSYEQYF. CDR3 sequence (DNA): TGTGCCAGCAGCTTAGATCCACAGAGCTCCTACGAGCAGTACTTC. V gene TRBV11-2 combines with J gene TRBJ2-7; D not certain. Germline lookup yields CDR1 SGHAT and CDR2 FQNNGV. V dropped 0 bases and J dropped 0 bases, with 9 bases sitting between them. The CDR3 length is 15 residues.

The chain has TRBV29-1 and TRBJ1-3, with a weak D call TRBD1 (5 bases). Germline assignment: CDR1 SQVTM and CDR2 ANQGSEA. This CDR3 spans 14 amino acids. V was shortened by 3 bases and J by 0 bases, with 9 bases between the two germline ends. CDR3 sequence: CSVEDTGSGNTIYF. The CDR3, as DNA: TGCAGCGTTGAGGACACCGGCTCTGGAAACACCATATATTTT.

The gene calls are TRBV5-4 and TRBJ2-2; perhaps TRBD1 as D (5 bases). CDR3 length equals 14 residues. V dropped 4 bases and J dropped 9 bases, with 16 bases sitting between them. CDR1 SGHNT and CDR2 YYREEE come from the germline V gene (reference sequence). Here the CDR3 reads CASSPGRVVRELFF. The CDR3 DNA is TGTGCCAGCAGCCCAGGCAGGGTTGTTCGGGAGCTGTTTTTT.

The chain couples TRBV6-5 to TRBJ2-7; D might be TRBD1 or TRBD2, each matching 5 bases. Germline V gene sequence: CDR1 MNHEY, CDR2 SVGAGI. The CDR3 runs to 14 residues. V dropped 5 bases and J dropped 2 bases, with 13 bases sitting between them. The CDR3: CASSTRDRTYEQYF. Here the CDR3 DNA reads TGTGCCAGCAGTACCAGGGACCGTACCTACGAGCAGTACTTC.

The rearrangement links TRBV2 to TRBJ2-1, with 11 bases matching TRBD2. The V segment lost 8 bases and the J segment 3 bases; nucleotides outside the gene matches: 12. The CDR3 totals 17 residues. Germline V gene lookup returns CDR1 SNHLY and CDR2 FYNNEI. In DNA form, the CDR3 reads TGTGCCAGCTCGGGGCTAGCGGGAGGAGGTGACTACAATGAGCAGTTCTTC. Protein: CASSGLAGGGDYNEQFF.

The chain joins TRBV11-1 to TRBJ2-5; 10 positions match TRBD2. This CDR3 contains 16 residues. The junction had 11 bases not matched to a gene; V was cut back by 5 bases and J by 5 bases. Germline CDR1 and CDR2: SGHAT and FQDESV (reference sequence). The CDR3 DNA sequence: TGTGCCAGCAGCAAGGGGGCTAGCGGGAGCAGGGAGACCCAGTACTTC. Translation gives CASSKGASGSRETQYF.

The CDR3 loop reads CASSEGTGFSPQHF. The CDR3 DNA sequence: TGTGCCAGCAGTGAGGGGACAGGGTTTTCGCCCCAGCATTTT. The J gene is TRBJ1-5, the V gene TRBV6-1; 9 positions match TRBD1. There are 14 residues in the CDR3. Trimming at V came to 3 bases and at J to 9 bases, leaving 6 bases not matched to a gene. Germline CDR1 MNHNS, CDR2 SASEGT.

The rearrangement joins TRBV5-1 to TRBJ2-7; 8 bases are a match to TRBD1. Germline V lookup: CDR1 SGHRS, CDR2 YFSETQ. After removal of 2 bases from V and 3 bases from J, the junction contained 7 bases not matched to a gene. The CDR3 has 15 residues. The chain's CDR3 is CASSLKTGVFYEQYF. CDR3 nucleotides: TGCGCCAGCAGCTTAAAGACAGGGGTGTTCTACGAGCAGTACTTC. Filled out from reference TRBV5-1 and TRBJ2-7, the complete variable domain reads KAGVTQTPRYLIKTRGQQVTLSCSPISGHRSVSWYQQTPGQGLQFLFEYFSETQRNKGNFPGRFSGRQFSNSRSEMNVSTLELGDSALYLCASSLKTGVFYEQYFGPGTRLTVT.

V and J are TRBV19 and TRBJ1-4; possibly TRBD1 for D (6 bases). V was trimmed by 2 bases and J by 6 bases, leaving 13 bases between them. Germline assignment: CDR1 LNHDA and CDR2 SQIVND (reference sequence). The CDR3 totals 15 residues. CDR3 sequence (DNA): TGTGCCAGTAGTATAAGGAAGGCAGGGGATGAAAAACTGTTTTTT. Residues: CASSIRKAGDEKLFF. The whole variable domain, remainder taken from reference TRBV19 and TRBJ1-4, is DGGITQSPKYLFRKEGQNVTLSCEQNLNHDAMYWYRQDPGQGLRLIYYSQIVNDFQKGDIAEGYSVSREKKESFPLTVTSAQKNPTAFYLCASSIRKAGDEKLFFGSGTQLSVL.

The chain carries TRBV10-1 and TRBJ2-3; tentatively, D is TRBD2 (5 bases). CDR3 size: 13 residues. V was trimmed by 2 bases and J by 9 bases, leaving 12 bases between them. Germline CDR1 reads WNHNN; CDR2 reads SYGVQD (reference sequence). The CDR3 DNA reads TGCGCCAGCAGTGAGACTGCCAGAGGGACGCAGTATTTT. This sequence encodes CASSETARGTQYF.

With respect to this clone: Other DNA sequences of this sample code for an identical CDR3. The V and J genes are TRBV7-2 and TRBJ2-7; weak D call: TRBD2 (5 bases). The CDR3 is made up of 12 amino acids. The germline V and J ends were trimmed by 8 bases and 1 base, with 9 bases remaining between them. CDR1 is SGHTA, CDR2 FQGNSA, per germline. The CDR3 region has the DNA TGTGCCAGCTCTCGGGGTTCCTACGAGCAGTACTTC. This gives the protein CASSRGSYEQYF.

The chain has TRBV11-2 and TRBJ2-1; D is unresolved. Trimming removed 1 base from V and 0 bases from J, with 4 bases in between. Germline assignment: CDR1 SGHAT and CDR2 FQNNGV. This CDR3 spans 14 amino acids. CDR3 coding DNA: TGTGCCAGCAGCTTAGTGAGCTCCTACAATGAGCAGTTCTTC. Amino acid sequence: CASSLVSSYNEQFF.

This chain links TRBV28 with TRBJ1-2, with a tentative D call TRBD1 (6 bases). This CDR3 spans 15 amino acids. Germline CDR1 MDHEN, CDR2 SYDVKM. V was trimmed by 6 bases and J by 2 bases, leaving 16 bases between them. The CDR3 coding sequence is TGTGCCAGCAGACCCCAGGCGGGGGCAAACTATGGCTACACCTTC. This gives the protein CASRPQAGANYGYTF.

CDR3 residues: CASSIRVGRDTGELFF. The CDR3 DNA follows: TGTGCCAGTAGTATAAGGGTCGGGAGGGATACCGGGGAGCTGTTTTTT. The chain combines TRBV19 with TRBJ2-2; 8 bases are a match to TRBD2. There are 16 residues in the CDR3. After removal of 2 bases from V and 5 bases from J, the junction contained 7 bases not matched to a gene. The V gene's germline CDR1 is LNHDA and CDR2 SQIVND (reference sequence).

V and J are TRBV6-5 and TRBJ1-1, with D unclear. The V end lost 0 bases, the J end lost 11 bases, and 16 bases lay between the germline ends. Germline V gives CDR1 MNHEY, CDR2 SVGAGI. The CDR3 contains 14 residues. For the CDR3, the DNA is TGTGCCAGCAGTTACTCGGGCAGAACGCTGGGGGCTTTCTTT. Protein product: CASSYSGRTLGAFF.

The chain links TRBV27 to TRBJ1-1; no reliable D call. Germline V gene lookup returns CDR1 MNHEY and CDR2 SMNVEV (reference sequence). The V end lost 6 bases, the J end lost 6 bases, and 14 bases lay between the germline ends. CDR3 size: 13 residues. CDR3 sequence reads: CASSLNRRAEAFF. The CDR3 DNA sequence: TGTGCCAGCAGCTTAAACCGGAGGGCTGAAGCTTTCTTT.

The rearrangement uses TRBV4-1 and TRBJ2-1; no definite D call. The CDR3 runs to 15 residues. The germline V gene has CDR1 MGHRA and CDR2 YSYEKL. V dropped 1 base and J dropped 6 bases, with 13 bases sitting between them. CDR3 nucleotides: TGCGCCAGCAGCCAAGGATCTAGGGCGGTCAATGAGCAGTTCTTC. This translates into CASSQGSRAVNEQFF.

Worth noting for this clone: A junction boundary mismatches the germline segment, possibly from a read error. The chain couples TRBV10-3 to TRBJ1-2; 8 bases match TRBD1. The CDR3 is 15 residues long. Germline lookup yields CDR1 ENHRY and CDR2 SYGVKD. The DNA of the CDR3 is TGTGCCATCAGTGACCCAGGACAGGGTAGAGCTTATTGTTTCTTC. It yields the protein CAISDPGQGRAYCFF.